The next 24 T cell receptor beta chains were all read from a single sample in a study of T cell clonality in common variable immunodeficiency. Study-level points and caveats: In common variable immunodeficiency, TCR beta chains reportedly carried fewer deletions and N-nucleotide insertions.

Generated by immunoSEQ multiplex PCR, the TCRdb table keeps only in-frame clones and is missing some. The data show just over 25,000 clones, none appearing only once, with roughly 22% held by the ten largest. These receptors have no known antigen. Source material: peripheral blood mononuclear cells. The receptors stem from a human donor with common variable immunodeficiency.

This clone was seen a handful of times. One junction end does not reproduce the germline sequence, and a read error may be involved. Read data end 3 residues before the CDR3 end; the end is taken from the germline J gene. The chain joins TRBV19 to TRBJ1-2; 10 bases align to TRBD1. The CDR3 runs 12 residues. Germline CDR1 is LNHDA and CDR2 is SQIVND (reference sequence). The part of the CDR3 DNA that was read is TGTACCAGTAGCGGACAGGGGGATGGC. Amino acid sequence: CTSSGQGDG. The entire CDR3 is CTSSGQGDGYTF. The variable domain in full, completed from reference TRBV19 and TRBJ1-2, reads DGGITQSPKYLFRKEGQNVTLSCEQNLNHDAMYWYRQDPGQGLRLIYYSQIVNDFQKGDIAEGYSVSREKKESFPLTVTSAQKNPTAFYLCTSSGQGDGYTFGSGTRLTVV.

This clone has at least ten counts. The CDR3 end falls 3 residues outside the read, so it is completed with the germline J gene. V gene TRBV20-1 combines with J gene TRBJ1-5; no clear D gene. The CDR3 runs 12 residues. Germline assignment: CDR1 DFQATT and CDR2 SNEGSKA (reference sequence). V was clipped by 3 bases and J by 0 bases, with 3 bases between them. CDR3 bases read: TGCAGTGCTAGCGGTAGCAATCAGCCC. Translated: CSASGSNQP. The CDR3 as a whole reads CSASGSNQPQHF.

At least ten counts were recorded for this clone. Coverage ceases 3 residues before the CDR3 finishes, and the germline J gene fills in the end. The genes are TRBV6-2 or TRBV6-3 and TRBJ1-4; the D gene is possibly TRBD1 (6 bases). Germline-derived CDR1 and CDR2 are MNHEY and SVGEGT. V dropped 8 bases and J dropped 3 bases, with 7 bases sitting between them. The CDR3 consists of 12 residues. The covered CDR3 bases are TGTGCCAGCGGACAGCCTAATGAAAAA. As protein: CASGQPNEK. The full-length CDR3 reads as CASGQPNEKLFF.

This clone qualifies as medium-sized. Coverage ceases 3 residues before the CDR3 finishes, and the germline J gene fills in the end. The chain uses TRBV7-6 and TRBJ2-3, with TRBD2 matching 7 bases. Per germline, CDR1 SGHVS and CDR2 FNYEAQ. The CDR3 totals 14 residues. The CDR3 bases that were read are TGTGCCAGCAGCTTAGGCTCCGGGACTAAGTCG. Protein: CASSLGSGTKS. The CDR3 in full is CASSLGSGTKSQYF.

The covered CDR3 bases are TGTGCCAGCAGTGAGGGATGGCGGGGGAACACAGATACG. This translates into CASSEGWRGNTDT. In full, the CDR3 reads CASSEGWRGNTDTQYF. The J gene is TRBJ2-3, the V gene TRBV2; TRBD2 matches 7 bases. The CDR3 extends 3 residues past the end of the read, so its final part is completed from the germline J gene. V lost 3 bases and J lost 2; bases outside the gene matches: 8. Germline-derived CDR1 and CDR2 are SNHLY and FYNNEI. CDR3 length: 16 residues.

Turning to this clone: Read coverage stops 3 residues before the CDR3 terminus; the germline J gene supplies the remainder. The gene calls are TRBV5-1 and TRBJ2-1; 7 bases fit TRBD2. Unmatched junction bases numbered 3, after V lost 1 base and J lost 2 bases. CDR3 length: 15 residues. The germline gives CDR1 SGHRS, CDR2 YFSETQ. The CDR3 sequence: CASSLRLAAYNEQFF. The CDR3 DNA, read in part, is TGCGCCAGCAGCTTGAGGCTAGCGGCCTACAATGAG.

This clone was found a few times. Partial CDR3 DNA: TGTGCCAGTACCTCGTCCGGGACAGGGCTTACGAACTACGAG. It translates to CASTSSGTGLTNYE. The full CDR3 sequence reads CASTSSGTGLTNYEQYF. V gene TRBV6-2 or TRBV6-3 combines with J gene TRBJ2-7; 9 bases line up with TRBD1. Read data end 3 residues before the CDR3 end; the end is taken from the germline J gene. The length of the CDR3 is 17 residues. CDR1 MNHEY and CDR2 SVGEGT come from the germline V gene. Germline trimming cut 9 bases from V and 3 bases from J; bases unmatched to any gene: 18.

This clone was observed many times. The CDR3 is cut off 3 residues early in the read; its end comes from the germline J gene. V and J are TRBV19 and TRBJ2-4; possibly TRBD1 for D (5 bases). The CDR3 spans 15 residues. Germline V CDR1 and CDR2: LNHDA, SQIVND (reference sequence). V lost 3 bases to trimming and J lost 5 bases, with 14 bases between them. The CDR3: CASSMIGLGENIQYF. The CDR3 DNA, read in part, is TGTGCCAGTAGTATGATAGGGCTAGGGGAAAACATT.

Ten or more counts support this clone. The read ends 3 residues early relative to the CDR3; the germline J gene fills the gap. The rearrangement uses TRBV19 and TRBJ2-1; tentative D call: TRBD2 (5 bases). Germline CDR1 and CDR2: LNHDA and SQIVND (reference sequence). The CDR3 has 14 amino acids. V dropped 2 bases and J dropped 7 bases, with 12 bases sitting between them. The sequenced CDR3 bases are TGTGCCAGTAGTATACCGTCGGGGTTAAATGAG. It yields the protein CASSIPSGLNE. The full CDR3 protein is CASSIPSGLNEQFF.

The table lists this clone with a few counts. The part of the CDR3 DNA that was read is TGCGCCAGCTCAAAAGAAACGGGTAAAAAA. Translating it yields CASSKETGKK. The full-length CDR3 reads as CASSKETGKKLFF. The rearrangement joins TRBV5-1 to TRBJ1-4; D uncertain. The sequenced fragment ends 3 residues before the CDR3 boundary, so the rest is inferred from the germline J gene. V was cut by 7 bases and J by 9 bases, with 16 bases left in between. Germline CDR1 and CDR2: SGHRS and YFSETQ. The CDR3 runs 13 residues.

Of note for this clone: The missing CDR3 end, 3 residues past where the read stops, is filled in from the germline J gene. The chain is built from TRBV5-5 and TRBJ1-2; possible D gene TRBD1, 5 bases. Germline lookup yields CDR1 SGHKS and CDR2 YYEKEE (reference sequence). The CDR3 runs to 15 residues. V gave up 0 bases and J gave up 4 bases, with 13 bases separating them. CDR3: CASSLVLGLSYGYTF. CDR3 DNA, as far as it was read: TGTGCCAGCAGCTTGGTGTTGGGACTCTCCTATGGC.

This clone showed up many times. The CDR3 goes on 3 residues after the read ends, and that part is filled in from the germline J gene. The chain carries TRBV5-1 and TRBJ2-7; 10 bases are shared with TRBD2. Germline V gene data show CDR1 as SGHRS and CDR2 as YFSETQ. V lost 0 bases and J lost 6; bases outside the gene matches: 6. CDR3 length: 15 residues. CDR3 sequence reads: CASSLASGRAGEQYF. The covered CDR3 bases are TGCGCCAGCAGCTTGGCCAGCGGGAGGGCCGGCGAG.

The table lists this clone with many counts. The missing CDR3 end, 3 residues past where the read stops, is filled in from the germline J gene. The chain links TRBV19 to TRBJ2-1, with 9 bases fitting TRBD2. The germline V gene encodes CDR1 LNHDA and CDR2 SQIVND (reference sequence). The length of the CDR3 is 16 residues. Trimming removed 4 bases from V and 7 bases from J; junction bases left unmatched: 11. The CDR3 bases that were read are TGTGCCAGTAGTACCCCCAGCGGGAGGAAAGGGAATGAG. It translates to CASSTPSGRKGNE. The entire CDR3 reads CASSTPSGRKGNEQFF.

This clone came up many times. The read stops 3 residues short of the end of the CDR3; the missing end is completed from the germline J gene. The V gene is TRBV30, the J gene TRBJ1-2; D might be TRBD1 (5 bases). The CDR3 runs 17 residues. Germline-derived CDR1 and CDR2 are GTSNPN and SVGIG (reference sequence). The CDR3 bases that were read are TGTGCCTGGAGTACGGCTGCCTTGGGACTAGGCGGCTTCGGC. This encodes CAWSTAALGLGGFG. The whole CDR3 is CAWSTAALGLGGFGYTF.

As regards this clone: The read finishes 3 residues shy of the CDR3 end, and the germline J gene is used to complete it. The rearrangement uses TRBV7-6 and TRBJ2-3; TRBD2 aligns across 14 bases. Trimming at V came to 5 bases and at J to 4 bases, leaving 11 bases not matched to a gene. The CDR3 contains 18 residues. The V gene's germline CDR1 is SGHVS and CDR2 FNYEAQ. The sequenced CDR3 bases are TGTGCCAGCAGCACGTTAACGACTAGCGGGGGGGCTTCAGATACG. Translated, it gives CASSTLTTSGGASDT. The full CDR3 protein reads CASSTLTTSGGASDTQYF.

Points on this clone: The DNA ends 3 residues before the CDR3 does, and the rest of the CDR3 is filled in from the germline J gene. The chain employs TRBV7-2 and TRBJ2-7; 7 bases align to TRBD1. The length of the CDR3 is 13 residues. Germline lookup yields CDR1 SGHTA and CDR2 FQGNSA. Losses at the gene ends were 3 bases for V and 6 bases for J; bases not matched to a gene: 5. CDR3 bases read: TGTGCCAGCAGCTTGGGACAGTCAATCGAG. This gives the protein CASSLGQSIE. The full CDR3 protein is CASSLGQSIEQYF.

As to this clone: The read halts 3 residues ahead of the CDR3 end, with the missing end drawn from the germline J gene. J is TRBJ1-6 and V is TRBV7-9, with 7 bases lining up with TRBD1. The V gene end was trimmed by 1 base and the J gene end by 5 bases; junction bases not matched to a gene: 2. The germline V gene encodes CDR1 SEHNR and CDR2 FQNEAQ (reference sequence). This CDR3 region has 15 residues. Here the CDR3 reads CASSLGQGNNSPLHF. The sequenced CDR3 bases are TGTGCCAGCAGCTTAGGACAGGGAAATAATTCACCC. The complete variable domain, with remaining parts taken from reference TRBV7-9 and TRBJ1-6, reads DTGVSQNPRHKITKRGQNVTFRCDPISEHNRLYWYRQTLGQGPEFLTYFQNEAQLEKSRLLSDRFSAERPKGSFSTLEIQRTEQGDSAMYLCASSLGQGNNSPLHFGNGTRLTVT.

This clone was seen ten or more times. The CDR3 extends 3 residues past the end of the read, so its final part is completed from the germline J gene. The V call is TRBV30, the J call TRBJ1-3; D gene ambiguous. Trimming stripped 0 bases from V and 0 bases from J, with 9 bases between. In germline, CDR1 is GTSNPN, CDR2 SVGIG (reference sequence). This CDR3 contains 15 residues. The sequenced part of the CDR3 DNA is TGTGCCTGGAGTGTGGGCAGCCTCTCTGGAAACACC. This translates into CAWSVGSLSGNT. The complete CDR3 protein is CAWSVGSLSGNTIYF.

To note about this clone: The DNA ends 3 residues before the CDR3 does, and the rest of the CDR3 is filled in from the germline J gene. The chain uses TRBV2 and TRBJ2-1; 11 positions agree with TRBD2. Germline V gene sequence: CDR1 SNHLY, CDR2 FYNNEI. With 4 bases clipped from V and 9 bases from J, the junction kept 5 bases outside the gene matches. The CDR3 spans 14 residues. CDR3 sequence: CASSVSSGGSEQFF. The CDR3 DNA, read in part, is TGTGCCAGCAGTGTGTCTAGCGGGGGGTCTGAG.

This clone was counted a few times. The read terminates 3 residues before the CDR3 end, so the remaining end is supplied by the germline J gene. The rearrangement uses TRBV2 and TRBJ2-7, with 9 bases identical to TRBD2. V trimming: 6 bases; J trimming: 6 bases; junction bases outside the gene matches: 15. The germline V gene encodes CDR1 SNHLY and CDR2 FYNNEI. This CDR3 contains 16 residues. Partial CDR3 DNA: TGTGCCAGCAGGCTTGACAGTAGCGGGAGTCGGTCCGAG. It encodes CASRLDSSGSRSE. The full CDR3 sequence reads CASRLDSSGSRSEQYF. The whole variable domain, filled in from reference TRBV2 and TRBJ2-7, reads EPEVTQTPSHQVTQMGQEVILRCVPISNHLYFYWYRQILGQKVEFLVSFYNNEISEKSEIFDDQFSVERPDGSNFTLKIRSTKLEDSAMYFCASRLDSSGSRSEQYFGPGTRLTVT.

A note on this clone: The read comes to an end 3 residues before the CDR3 does, leaving the germline J gene to fill in the end. The chain carries TRBV7-3 and TRBJ1-6; no firm D call. The V gene's germline CDR1 is SGHTA and CDR2 FQGTGA. V dropped 4 bases and J dropped 10 bases, with 11 bases sitting between them. The CDR3 covers 13 residues. This CDR3 reads CASSSYPLSPLHF. Incomplete CDR3 DNA: TGTGCCAGCAGCTCCTACCCCCTCTCACCC.

This clone was counted a few times. The read comes to an end 3 residues before the CDR3 does, leaving the germline J gene to fill in the end. This rearrangement joins TRBV6-2 or TRBV6-3 to TRBJ2-7, with 12 bases that match TRBD1. Germline-derived CDR1 and CDR2 are MNHEY and SVGEGT. The V segment lost 5 bases and the J segment 4 bases; nucleotides outside the gene matches: 6. This CDR3 spans 15 amino acids. The CDR3 loop reads CASSGRDRGRYEQYF. CDR3 bases read: TGTGCCAGCAGTGGCCGGGACAGGGGGCGTTACGAG.

This clone was seen at least ten times. The read finishes 3 residues shy of the CDR3 end, and the germline J gene is used to complete it. The chain carries TRBV18 and TRBJ2-3; D call uncertain. The CDR3 runs to 17 residues. Trimming left V 1 base short and J 3 bases short, with 17 bases between. Germline-derived CDR1 and CDR2 are KGHSH and LQKENI. The CDR3 region is CASSPLAPRVRTDTQYF. CDR3 DNA, as far as it was read: TGTGCCAGCTCACCACTGGCCCCTCGGGTCAGAACAGATACG.

The table lists this clone with many counts. The CDR3 extends 3 residues past the end of the read, so its final part is completed from the germline J gene. The chain uses TRBV19 and TRBJ2-2; 8 bases agree with TRBD2. The trim removed 9 bases at V and 2 bases at J, leaving 11 bases unmatched. This CDR3 contains 16 residues. The germline V gene has CDR1 LNHDA and CDR2 SQIVND (reference sequence). This CDR3 is CASASGGNGNTGELFF. CDR3 bases read: TGTGCCAGCGCCTCGGGGGGGAACGGTAACACCGGGGAG.